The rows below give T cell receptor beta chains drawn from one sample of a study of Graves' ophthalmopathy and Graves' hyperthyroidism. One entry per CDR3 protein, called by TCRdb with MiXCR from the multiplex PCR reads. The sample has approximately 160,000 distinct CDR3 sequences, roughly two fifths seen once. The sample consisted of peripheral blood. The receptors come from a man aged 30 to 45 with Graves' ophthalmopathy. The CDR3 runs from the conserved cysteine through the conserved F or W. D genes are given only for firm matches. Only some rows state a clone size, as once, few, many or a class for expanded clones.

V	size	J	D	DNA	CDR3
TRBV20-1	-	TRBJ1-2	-	TGCAGTGCTAGCGAAGGGGGCTACACCTTC	CSASEGGYTF
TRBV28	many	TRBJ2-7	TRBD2	TGTGCCAGCAGTCTAGCGGGAAGCTCCTACGAGCAGTACTTC	CASSLAGSSYEQYF
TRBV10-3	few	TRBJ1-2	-	TGTGCCATCAGTGAGGGGGGGGGAGCAAACTATGGCTACACCTTC	CAISEGGGANYGYTF
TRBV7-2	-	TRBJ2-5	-	TGTGCCAGCAGCTTATTAGCGGCGGGGGAGACCCAGTACTTC	CASSLLAAGETQYF
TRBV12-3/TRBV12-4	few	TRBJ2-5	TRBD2	TGTGCCAGCAGTGCACAAGCGGGAGGGAAAGAGACCCAGTACTTC	CASSAQAGGKETQYF
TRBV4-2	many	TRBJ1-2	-	TGTGCCAGCAGCCAAGATCAGGACAACTATGGCTACACCTTC	CASSQDQDNYGYTF
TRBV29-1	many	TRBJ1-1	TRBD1	TGCAGCGTTGATCCCGGCAGGGACAGGGTAACGATGAACACTGAAGCTTTCTTT	CSVDPGRDRVTMNTEAFF
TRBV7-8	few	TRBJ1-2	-	TGTGCCAGCAGCTTAGAACCGGATGGCTACACCTTC	CASSLEPDGYTF
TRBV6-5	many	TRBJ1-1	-	TGTGCCAGTCCTCAGGAGGCCCCGAACACTGAAGCTTTCTTT	CASPQEAPNTEAFF
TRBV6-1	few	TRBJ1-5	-	TGTGCCAGCAGTGTGTACGGGAAGCCCCAGCATTTT	CASSVYGKPQHF
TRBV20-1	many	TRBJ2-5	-	TGCAGTGCTAGAGATGGGGGGGGCTCAAACTCTCGGGAGACCCAGTACTTC	CSARDGGGSNSRETQYF
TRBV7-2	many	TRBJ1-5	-	TGTGCCATAGGACGCCAGGGGTCCAATCAGCCCCAGCATTTT	CAIGRQGSNQPQHF
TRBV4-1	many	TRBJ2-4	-	TGCGCCAGCAGCCAAGGGAGGCGGAACATTCAGTACTTC	CASSQGRRNIQYF
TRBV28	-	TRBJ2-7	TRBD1	TGTGCCAGCAACTCATGGTGGGACAGGGACGTATACGAGCAGTACTTC	CASNSWWDRDVYEQYF
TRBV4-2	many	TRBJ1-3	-	TGTGCCAGCAGCCTCCTCAGAGAGACCTTCTCTGGAAACACCATATATTTT	CASSLLRETFSGNTIYF
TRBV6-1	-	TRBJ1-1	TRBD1	TGTGCCAGCAGTAAGGACAGGTGGACTGAAGCTTTCTTT	CASSKDRWTEAFF
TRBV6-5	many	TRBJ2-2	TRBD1	TGTGCCAGCGGGAGGACAGGGAGAACCGGGGAGCTGTTTTTT	CASGRTGRTGELFF
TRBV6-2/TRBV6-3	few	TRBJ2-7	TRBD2	TGTGCCAGCAGTTCGGCTAGCGGGATCTACGAGCAGTACTTC	CASSSASGIYEQYF
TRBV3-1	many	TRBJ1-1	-	TGTGCCAGCAGCCCCGGGACACTGAACACTGAAGCTTTCTTT	CASSPGTLNTEAFF
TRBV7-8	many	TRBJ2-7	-	TGTGCCAGCAGCAGAGAGGGCGGTCCCTACGAGCAGTACTTC	CASSREGGPYEQYF
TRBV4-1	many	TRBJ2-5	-	TGCGCCAGCAGCCAATTAGGTGGCAGCTTAAGGGAGACCCAGTACTTC	CASSQLGGSLRETQYF
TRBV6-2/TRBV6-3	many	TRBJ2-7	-	TGTGCCAGCATCGCCTTCGGGACCTACGAGCAGTACTTC	CASIAFGTYEQYF
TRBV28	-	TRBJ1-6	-	TGTGCCAGCAGGACAACGGGGAGGAATTCACCCCTCCACTTT	CASRTTGRNSPLHF
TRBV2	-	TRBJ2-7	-	TGTGCCAGCAGTGCCCAAATCAACATCAGGAGATCCTACGAGCAGTACTTC	CASSAQINIRRSYEQYF
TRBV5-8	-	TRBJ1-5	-	TGTGCCAGCAGCTCCCGGGACCGCCTTGGGGCCCAGCATTTT	CASSSRDRLGAQHF
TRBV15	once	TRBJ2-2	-	TGTGCCACCAGCAGGCGGGGGCGGAGGGGCGTAGGGAACACCGGGGAGCTGTTTTTT	CATSRRGRRGVGNTGELFF
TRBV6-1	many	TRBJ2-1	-	TGTGCCAGCAGGCCAGACATTCGCGATGAGCAGTTCTTC	CASRPDIRDEQFF
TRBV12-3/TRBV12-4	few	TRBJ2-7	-	TGTGCCAGCAGTCGCTCGGACAGCTACGAGCAGTACTTC	CASSRSDSYEQYF
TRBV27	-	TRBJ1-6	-	TGTGCCAGCAGTTATTCCAGGGCGAATTCACCCCTCCACTTT	CASSYSRANSPLHF
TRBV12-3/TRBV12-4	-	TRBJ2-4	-	TGTGCCAGCACCGACGGCCGTGGAGGGGACAAAAACATTCAGTACTTC	CASTDGRGGDKNIQYF
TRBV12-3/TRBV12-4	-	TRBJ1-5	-	TGTGCCAGCAGGATTCGCGGGGGGGCGCTTGGCAATCAGCCCCAGCATTTT	CASRIRGGALGNQPQHF
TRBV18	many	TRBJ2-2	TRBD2	TGTGCCAGCTCACCACCCGGGACTAGCGATTACACCGGGGAGCTGTTTTTT	CASSPPGTSDYTGELFF
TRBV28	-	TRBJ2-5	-	TGTGCCAGCAGTTTCGCGAGGGAGACCCAGTACTTC	CASSFARETQYF
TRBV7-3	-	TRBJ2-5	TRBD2	TGTGCCAGCAGCTTAGGTAGCGGGAAGAGGGAGACCCAGTACTTC	CASSLGSGKRETQYF
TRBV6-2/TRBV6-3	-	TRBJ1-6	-	TGTGCCAGCAGTTACTCGACGCCGGGGAGCTCCTATAATTCACCCCTCCACTTT	CASSYSTPGSSYNSPLHF
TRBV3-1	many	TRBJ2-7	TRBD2	TGTGCCAGCAGCCAAGGGGGAAGCGGGGTCTACGAGCAGTACTTC	CASSQGGSGVYEQYF
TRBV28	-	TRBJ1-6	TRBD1	TGTGCCAGCAGTTTCCTTTCGGGACAGGCGAATTCACCCCTCCACTTT	CASSFLSGQANSPLHF